Each of the 5 T cell receptor beta chains below was sequenced from the same sample in a study of beta chain features in type 1 diabetes. The entirety of the isolated RNA underwent reverse transcription, so expressed TCRB transcripts were sequenced. Only in-frame clones appear in the TCRdb table, and some are missing; sequencing was by immunoSEQ multiplex PCR. The table shows 450,000 or so clones, with approximately 10% occurring only once. The specimen sequenced was naive CD4+ T cells from blood. All receptors derive from a woman younger than 35 in good health.

This clone has just a few counts. This chain joins TRBV29-1 and TRBJ1-1; 8 nucleotides match TRBD1. Trimming cost V 7 bases and J 11 bases; bases outside gene matches: 12. The CDR3 sequence is 12 residues long. Germline V gene lookup returns CDR1 SQVTM and CDR2 ANQGSEA. For the CDR3, the DNA is TGCAGCGCTGCGACAGGGGCGGAACGTGCTTTCTTT. Protein: CSAATGAERAFF.

The V gene is TRBV7-2, the J gene TRBJ1-5, with D unclear. The CDR3 extends over 15 amino acids. CDR1 and CDR2 from the germline V gene are SGHTA and FQGNSA. Trimming cost V 2 bases and J 0 bases, with 8 bases left between them. The CDR3 reads CASSLSGYSNQPQHF. The CDR3 DNA follows: TGTGCCAGCAGCTTAAGCGGTTATAGCAATCAGCCCCAGCATTTT.

Points on this clone: Other nucleotide sequences in the sample specify the same CDR3. This chain uses TRBV5-1 with TRBJ2-5; weak D call: TRBD2 (5 bases). Per the germline V gene, CDR1 is SGHRS and CDR2 is YFSETQ. The CDR3 consists of 14 residues. The germline V and J ends were trimmed by 0 bases and 5 bases, with 11 bases remaining between them. The CDR3 is CASSLGAGRETQYF. CDR3 nucleotides: TGCGCCAGCAGCTTGGGTGCGGGTCGCGAGACCCAGTACTTC.

This chain uses TRBV18 with TRBJ2-3; 7 positions match TRBD1. Germline CDR1 and CDR2: KGHSH and LQKENI. V was clipped by 6 bases and J by 4 bases; unmatched bases: 7. This CDR3 is 14 amino acids long. CDR3 in DNA: TGTGCCAGCTCGACAGGGAGAGGGGCAGATACGCAGTATTTT. Protein: CASSTGRGADTQYF. Drawing the rest from reference TRBV18 and TRBJ2-3, the complete variable domain is NAGVMQNPRHLVRRRGQEARLRCSPMKGHSHVYWYRQLPEEGLKFMVYLQKENIIDESGMPKERFSAEFPKEGPSILRIQQVVRGDSAAYFCASSTGRGADTQYFGPGTRLTVL.

This sequence joins TRBV7-2 and TRBJ1-6; D is ambiguous. Germline V gene data show CDR1 as SGHTA and CDR2 as FQGNSA. Trimming took off 2 bases at V and 11 bases at J, with 10 bases between the two ends. The CDR3 has 13 residues. The CDR3 coding sequence is TGTGCCAGCAGCTTATCGTCAGGTGCACCCCTCCACTTT. Encoded protein: CASSLSSGAPLHF. Full variable domain (remainder filled in from reference TRBV7-2 and TRBJ1-6): GAGVSQSPSNKVTEKGKDVELRCDPISGHTALYWYRQSLGQGLEFLIYFQGNSAPDKSGLPSDRFSAERTGGSVSTLTIQRTQQEDSAVYLCASSLSSGAPLHFGNGTRLTVT.